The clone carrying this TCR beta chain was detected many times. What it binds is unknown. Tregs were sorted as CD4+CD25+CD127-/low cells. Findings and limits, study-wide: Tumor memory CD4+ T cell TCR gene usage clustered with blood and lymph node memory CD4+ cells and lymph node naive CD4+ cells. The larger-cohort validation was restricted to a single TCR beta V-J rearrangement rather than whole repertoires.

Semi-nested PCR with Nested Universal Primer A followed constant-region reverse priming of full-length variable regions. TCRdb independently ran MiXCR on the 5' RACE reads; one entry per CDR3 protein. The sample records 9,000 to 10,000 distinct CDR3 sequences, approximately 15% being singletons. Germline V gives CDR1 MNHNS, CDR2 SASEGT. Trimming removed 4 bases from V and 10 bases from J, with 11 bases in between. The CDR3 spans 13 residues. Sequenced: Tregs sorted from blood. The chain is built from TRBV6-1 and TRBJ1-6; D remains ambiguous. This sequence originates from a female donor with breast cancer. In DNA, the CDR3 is TGTGCCAGCAGTGGAAAAAGGGAATCACCCCTCCACTTT. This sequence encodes CASSGKRESPLHF.